The rows below give T cell receptor beta chains drawn from one sample of a study of blood T cell repertoires in COVID-19. Only in-frame clones appear in the TCRdb table, and some are missing; sequencing was by immunoSEQ multiplex PCR. The table has tens of thousands of clones, around nine tenths seen once. Specimen: peripheral blood. The receptors were gathered from a human donor with active COVID-19. The donor label of this sample is uncertain. Both conserved end residues are part of each CDR3. The D gene is left open where the match is weak. The listing skips clone size in some rows; elsewhere it reads once, few, many or a size class.

size,J,D,V,CDR3,DNA
-,TRBJ2-5,-,TRBV27,CASSLSRVETQYF,TGTGCCAGCAGTTTAAGCAGGGTGGAGACCCAGTACTTC
-,TRBJ2-7,TRBD1,TRBV28,CASSYNFRDRAYEQYF,TGTGCCAGCAGCTATAACTTCCGGGACAGGGCCTACGAGCAGTACTTC
-,TRBJ2-3,TRBD2,TRBV7-3,CASSLIGAGLAGDTQYF,TGTGCCAGCAGCTTAATAGGCGCGGGACTAGCAGGTGATACGCAGTATTTT
-,TRBJ1-2,-,TRBV3-1/TRBV3-2,CASSRRSGGYTF,TGTGCCAGCAGCCGACGATCGGGTGGCTACACCTTC
-,TRBJ1-1,-,TRBV5-6,CASSPQGQDEAFF,TGTGCCAGCAGCCCCCAGGGGCAGGACGAAGCTTTCTTT
-,TRBJ2-7,TRBD2,TRBV11-2,CASSLAGGFEQYF,TGTGCCAGCAGCCTCGCCGGGGGGTTCGAGCAGTACTTC
-,TRBJ1-4,-,TRBV18,CASSPGQPNEKLFF,TGTGCCAGCTCACCAGGGCAGCCGAATGAAAAACTGTTTTTT
-,TRBJ2-6,-,TRBV7-3,CASSLIGANVLTF,TGTGCCAGCAGCTTAATAGGGGCCAACGTCCTGACTTTC
-,TRBJ2-3,TRBD2,TRBV27,CASSLISGAGTDTQYF,TGTGCCAGCAGTCTAATTAGCGGGGCGGGCACAGATACGCAGTATTTT
-,TRBJ2-1,TRBD2,TRBV18,CASSLAGNEQFF,TGTGCCAGCTCCCTAGCGGGTAACGAGCAGTTCTTC
once,TRBJ2-1,TRBD2,TRBV5-1,CASSTGLAGYNEQFF,TGCGCCAGCAGCACGGGACTAGCGGGATACAATGAGCAGTTCTTC
-,TRBJ2-4,TRBD2,TRBV5-4,CASRPGGENKNIQYF,TGTGCCAGCAGACCCGGGGGGGAGAACAAAAACATTCAGTACTTC
few,TRBJ1-2,TRBD1,TRBV5-6,CASSPDTGGRPDYGYTF,TGTGCCAGCAGCCCAGACACAGGGGGGCGGCCGGACTATGGCTACACCTTC
-,TRBJ1-2,-,TRBV19,CASSITGSYGYTF,TGTGCCAGTAGTATCACAGGGTCGTATGGCTACACCTTC
-,TRBJ2-1,TRBD2,TRBV2,CASSDTSGSGNEQFF,TGTGCCAGCAGTGATACTAGCGGGAGCGGGAATGAGCAGTTCTTC
-,TRBJ2-3,-,TRBV5-1,CASSLEWAFSDTQYF,TGCGCCAGCAGCTTGGAGTGGGCGTTCTCAGATACGCAGTATTTT
-,TRBJ1-2,TRBD1,TRBV28,CASSLRDRVYGYTF,TGTGCCAGCAGTCTTCGGGACAGGGTCTATGGCTACACCTTC
once,TRBJ2-7,-,TRBV5-1,CASSPQGPYEQYF,TGCGCCAGCAGCCCACAGGGCCCCTACGAGCAGTACTTC
few,TRBJ1-5,TRBD1,TRBV2,CASSADRGLVQPQHF,TGTGCCAGCAGCGCAGACAGGGGGCTCGTTCAGCCCCAGCATTTT
-,TRBJ2-3,-,TRBV7-9,CASSLGRDTQYF,TGTGCCAGCAGCTTAGGTCGGGATACGCAGTATTTT
-,TRBJ2-7,TRBD2,TRBV7-2,CASSLPSGRAKGEQYF,TGTGCCAGCAGCTTACCGAGCGGGAGGGCCAAAGGCGAGCAGTACTTC
-,TRBJ2-3,-,TRBV7-2,CASSPPTNTQYF,TGTGCCAGCAGCCCCCCGACAAATACGCAGTATTTT
-,TRBJ2-3,TRBD2,TRBV28,CASRPLPGTSDTDTQYF,TGTGCCAGCAGACCACTCCCCGGGACTAGCGACACAGATACGCAGTATTTT
-,TRBJ2-2,-,TRBV9,CASSVQSWTGELFF,TGTGCCAGCAGCGTCCAGTCTTGGACCGGGGAGCTGTTTTTT
-,TRBJ2-1,-,TRBV2,CASSDKRDYNEQFF,TGTGCCAGCAGTGATAAGAGGGACTACAATGAGCAGTTCTTC
-,TRBJ2-5,TRBD1,TRBV27,CASSLPRTGAQETQYF,TGTGCCAGCAGTTTACCCCGGACAGGGGCCCAAGAGACCCAGTACTTC
-,TRBJ1-1,TRBD1,TRBV3-1/TRBV3-2,CASSHQGVNTEAFF,TGTGCCAGCAGCCACCAGGGGGTAAATACTGAAGCTTTCTTT
-,TRBJ2-3,TRBD2,TRBV9,CASSPSGRSAVTQYF,TGTGCCAGCAGTCCTAGCGGGAGGAGTGCTGTTACGCAGTATTTT
-,TRBJ1-4,-,TRBV11-2,CASSLDINEKLFF,TGTGCCAGCAGCTTAGACATTAATGAAAAACTGTTTTTT
-,TRBJ1-1,-,TRBV2,CASSGEGNTEAFF,TGTGCCAGCAGTGGCGAGGGGAACACTGAAGCTTTCTTT
once,TRBJ1-1,TRBD1,TRBV2,CASSLTPSGTGAEAFF,TGTGCCAGCAGCCTAACCCCCTCCGGGACAGGGGCTGAAGCTTTCTTT
-,TRBJ2-3,TRBD1,TRBV7-2,CASSLGQGARISTDTQYF,TGTGCCAGCAGCTTGGGACAGGGGGCAAGGATAAGCACAGATACGCAGTATTTT
-,TRBJ1-5,-,TRBV19,CASNVAYSNQPQHF,TGTGCCAGTAACGTAGCGTATAGCAATCAGCCCCAGCATTTT
once,TRBJ2-7,TRBD1,TRBV2,CASRLDRDWLEQYF,TGTGCCAGCAGACTGGACAGGGATTGGCTCGAGCAGTACTTC
-,TRBJ2-7,TRBD2,TRBV30,CAWISGTIPDEQYF,TGTGCCTGGATTTCTGGGACTATCCCCGACGAGCAGTACTTC
-,TRBJ1-2,-,TRBV6-5,CASSWEGNYGYTF,TGTGCCAGCAGTTGGGAGGGTAACTATGGCTACACCTTC
-,TRBJ2-5,TRBD2,TRBV7-3,CASSLSGGPQETQYF,TGTGCCAGCAGCTTATCGGGGGGGCCTCAAGAGACCCAGTACTTC
-,TRBJ1-2,-,TRBV5-1,CASSLDLSMGLNYGYTF,TGCGCCAGCAGCTTGGATTTATCCATGGGCCTCAACTATGGCTACACCTTC
-,TRBJ2-7,TRBD1,TRBV19,CASSIHGTANYEQYF,TGTGCCAGTAGTATCCACGGGACAGCCAACTACGAGCAGTACTTC
-,TRBJ1-2,TRBD1,TRBV5-1,CASSQRTGSGYTF,TGCGCCAGCAGCCAGAGGACAGGGTCTGGCTACACCTTC
-,TRBJ2-1,TRBD2,TRBV6-2/TRBV6-3,CASSSIKLADSYNEQFF,TGTGCCAGCAGTTCCATAAAACTAGCGGACTCCTACAATGAGCAGTTCTTC
few,TRBJ2-5,-,TRBV14,CASSESVRETQYF,TGTGCCAGCAGCGAAAGCGTACGAGAGACCCAGTACTTC
-,TRBJ2-5,-,TRBV5-5,CASSPGTASDGETQYF,TGTGCCAGCAGCCCGGGTACGGCTAGCGATGGGGAGACCCAGTACTTC
-,TRBJ2-1,-,TRBV5-1,CASSLAGSPVSRPSGAYNEQFF,TGCGCCAGCAGCTTGGCAGGGTCCCCAGTCAGCCGCCCGTCGGGAGCCTACAATGAGCAGTTCTTC
-,TRBJ2-1,-,TRBV5-1,CASSFARDNEQFF,TGCGCCAGCAGCTTTGCACGAGACAATGAGCAGTTCTTC
-,TRBJ1-6,-,TRBV5-1,CASSLVGDGRSPLHF,TGCGCCAGCAGCTTGGTTGGGGATGGGAGGTCACCCCTCCACTTT
few,TRBJ2-2,-,TRBV15,CATSSEADTGELFF,TGTGCCACCAGCAGTGAGGCTGACACCGGGGAGCTGTTTTTT
-,TRBJ2-4,-,TRBV20-1,CSASAGASRNIQYF,TGCAGTGCGAGTGCAGGGGCCTCCAGAAACATTCAGTACTTC
-,TRBJ2-1,TRBD2,TRBV5-4,CASNGAGTSGNEQFF,TGTGCCAGCAATGGGGCCGGGACTAGCGGCAATGAGCAGTTCTTC
-,TRBJ1-4,-,TRBV2,CASSASAHGEKLFF,TGTGCCAGCAGTGCCAGCGCCCATGGCGAAAAACTGTTTTTT
-,TRBJ2-4,TRBD2,TRBV2,CASRALAGGGKNIQYF,TGTGCCAGCAGGGCCCTGGCGGGGGGTGGCAAAAACATTCAGTACTTC
-,TRBJ2-7,TRBD2,TRBV7-2,CASSLAGGAEQYF,TGTGCCAGCAGCTTGGCGGGAGGGGCCGAGCAGTACTTC
-,TRBJ2-1,TRBD2,TRBV19,CASSTVIAGVGYNEQFF,TGTGCCAGTAGTACCGTTATAGCGGGAGTCGGTTACAATGAGCAGTTCTTC
-,TRBJ1-6,-,TRBV29-1,CSGSPIRGPGENSPLHF,TGCAGCGGCTCTCCTATTAGGGGCCCCGGAGAGAATTCACCCCTCCACTTT
-,TRBJ2-6,-,TRBV9,CASSSRGAGANVLTF,TGTGCCAGCAGCTCTAGGGGCGCTGGGGCCAACGTCCTGACTTTC
-,TRBJ2-1,-,TRBV6-5,CASSREFYNEQFF,TGTGCCAGCAGCCGGGAGTTCTACAATGAGCAGTTCTTC
few,TRBJ2-2,TRBD1,TRBV5-4,CASSPSGRQGVNGELFF,TGTGCCAGCAGCCCATCTGGCCGACAGGGCGTCAACGGGGAGCTGTTTTTT
-,TRBJ1-5,-,TRBV27,CASSLWGLNQPQHF,TGTGCCAGCAGTTTATGGGGGCTAAACCAGCCCCAGCATTTT
-,TRBJ2-5,-,TRBV7-2,CASSLRKGEGETQYF,TGTGCCAGCAGCTTAAGGAAGGGTGAGGGTGAGACCCAGTACTTC